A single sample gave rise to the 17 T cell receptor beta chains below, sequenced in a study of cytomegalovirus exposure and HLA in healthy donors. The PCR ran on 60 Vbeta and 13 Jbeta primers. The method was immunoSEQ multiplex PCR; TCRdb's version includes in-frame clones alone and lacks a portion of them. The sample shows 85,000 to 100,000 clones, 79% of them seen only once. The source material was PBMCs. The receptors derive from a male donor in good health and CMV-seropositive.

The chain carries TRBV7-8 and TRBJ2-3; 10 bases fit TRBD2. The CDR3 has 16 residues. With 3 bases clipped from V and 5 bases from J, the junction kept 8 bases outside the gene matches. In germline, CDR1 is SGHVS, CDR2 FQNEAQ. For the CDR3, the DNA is TGTGCCAGCAGCTTGGAGCGGGGGGGCAAGGGAGATACGCAGTATTTT. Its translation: CASSLERGGKGDTQYF.

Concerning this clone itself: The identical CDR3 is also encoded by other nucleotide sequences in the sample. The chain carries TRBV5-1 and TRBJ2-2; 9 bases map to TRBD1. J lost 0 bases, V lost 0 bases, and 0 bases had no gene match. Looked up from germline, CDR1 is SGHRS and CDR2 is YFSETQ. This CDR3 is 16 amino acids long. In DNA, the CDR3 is TGCGCCAGCAGCTTGGGACAGGGGGCGAACACCGGGGAGCTGTTTTTT. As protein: CASSLGQGANTGELFF. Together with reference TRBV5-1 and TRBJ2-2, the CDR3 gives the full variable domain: KAGVTQTPRYLIKTRGQQVTLSCSPISGHRSVSWYQQTPGQGLQFLFEYFSETQRNKGNFPGRFSGRQFSNSRSEMNVSTLELGDSALYLCASSLGQGANTGELFFGEGSRLTVL.

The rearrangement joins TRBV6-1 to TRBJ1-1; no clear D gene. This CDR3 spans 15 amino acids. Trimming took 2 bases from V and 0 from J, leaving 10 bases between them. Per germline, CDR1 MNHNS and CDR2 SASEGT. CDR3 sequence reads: CASSERRTLNTEAFF. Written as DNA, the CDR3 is TGTGCCAGCAGTGAACGCCGGACTTTGAACACTGAAGCTTTCTTT.

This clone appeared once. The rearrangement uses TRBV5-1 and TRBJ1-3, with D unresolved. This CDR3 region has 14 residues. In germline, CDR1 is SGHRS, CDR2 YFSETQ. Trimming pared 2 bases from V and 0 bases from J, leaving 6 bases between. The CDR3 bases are TGCGCCAGCAGCTTATCCAGCTCTGGAAACACCATATATTTT. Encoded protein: CASSLSSSGNTIYF.

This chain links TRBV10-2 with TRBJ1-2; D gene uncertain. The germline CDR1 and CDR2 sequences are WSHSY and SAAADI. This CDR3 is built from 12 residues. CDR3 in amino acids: CATRPSDYGYTF. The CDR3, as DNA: TGCGCAACCCGTCCTAGTGACTATGGCTACACCTTC.

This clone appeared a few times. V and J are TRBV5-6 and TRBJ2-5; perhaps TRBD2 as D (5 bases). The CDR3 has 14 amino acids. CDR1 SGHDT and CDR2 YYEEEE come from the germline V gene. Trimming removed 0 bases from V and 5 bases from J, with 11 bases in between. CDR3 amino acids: CASSLVPSRETQYF. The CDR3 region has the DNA TGTGCCAGCAGCTTGGTCCCTAGCCGGGAGACCCAGTACTTC.

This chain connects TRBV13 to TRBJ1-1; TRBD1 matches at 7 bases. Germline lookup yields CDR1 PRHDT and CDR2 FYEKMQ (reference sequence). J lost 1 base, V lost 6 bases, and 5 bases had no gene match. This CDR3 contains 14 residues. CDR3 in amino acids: CASSFRGTNTEAFF. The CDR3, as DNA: TGTGCCAGCAGTTTCAGGGGGACGAACACTGAAGCTTTCTTT.

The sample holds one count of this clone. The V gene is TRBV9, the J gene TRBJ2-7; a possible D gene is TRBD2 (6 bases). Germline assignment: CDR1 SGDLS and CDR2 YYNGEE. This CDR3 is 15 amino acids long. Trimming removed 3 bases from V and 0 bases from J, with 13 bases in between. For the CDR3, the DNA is TGTGCCAGCAGCGAGGGAGGAGGAGTCTCCTACGAGCAGTACTTC. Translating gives CASSEGGGVSYEQYF.

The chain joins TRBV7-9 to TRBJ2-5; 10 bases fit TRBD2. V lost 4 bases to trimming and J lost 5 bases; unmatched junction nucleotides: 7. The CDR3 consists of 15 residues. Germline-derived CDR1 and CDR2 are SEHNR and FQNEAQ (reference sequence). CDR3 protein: CASSSSGGAGETQYF. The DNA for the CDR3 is TGTGCCAGCAGCTCCAGCGGGGGGGCTGGTGAGACCCAGTACTTC.

DNA of the CDR3: TGTGCCAGCAGTTTAAGGGTTCGGGCGGGACAGGGTGAGCAGTACTTC. This encodes CASSLRVRAGQGEQYF. V is TRBV28 and J is TRBJ2-7; 9 bases align to TRBD1. V lost 2 bases, J lost 7 bases, and 12 bases stayed unmatched. Germline V gene sequence: CDR1 MDHEN, CDR2 SYDVKM. CDR3 length equals 16 residues. Filled out from reference TRBV28 and TRBJ2-7, the complete variable domain reads DVKVTQSSRYLVKRTGEKVFLECVQDMDHENMFWYRQDPGLGLRLIYFSYDVKMKEKGDIPEGYSVSREKKERFSLILESASTNQTSMYLCASSLRVRAGQGEQYFGPGTRLTVT.

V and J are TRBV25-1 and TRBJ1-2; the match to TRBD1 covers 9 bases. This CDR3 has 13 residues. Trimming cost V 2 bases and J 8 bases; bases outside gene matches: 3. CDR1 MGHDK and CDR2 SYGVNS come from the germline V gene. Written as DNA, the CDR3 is TGTGCCAGCAGTGAAAGGACAGGGGACGGCTACACCTTC. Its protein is CASSERTGDGYTF.

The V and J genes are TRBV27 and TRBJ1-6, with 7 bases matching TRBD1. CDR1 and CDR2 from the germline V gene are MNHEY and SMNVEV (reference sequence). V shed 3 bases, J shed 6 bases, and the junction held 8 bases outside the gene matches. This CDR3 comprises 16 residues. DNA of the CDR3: TGTGCCAGCAGTTTGACGACAGGGCAGGGTAATTCACCCCTCCACTTT. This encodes CASSLTTGQGNSPLHF.

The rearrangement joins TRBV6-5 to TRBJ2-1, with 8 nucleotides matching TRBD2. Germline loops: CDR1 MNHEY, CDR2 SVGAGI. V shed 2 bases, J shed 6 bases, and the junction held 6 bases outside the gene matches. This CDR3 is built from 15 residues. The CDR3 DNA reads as TGTGCCAGCAGTTACGCCGGGACTAGGATCAATGAGCAGTTCTTC. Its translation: CASSYAGTRINEQFF.

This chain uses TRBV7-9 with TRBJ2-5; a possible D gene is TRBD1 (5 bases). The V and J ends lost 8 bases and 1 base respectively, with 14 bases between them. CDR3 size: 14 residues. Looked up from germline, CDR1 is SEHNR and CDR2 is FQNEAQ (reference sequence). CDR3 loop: CASGPVQAQETQYF. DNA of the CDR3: TGTGCCAGCGGTCCAGTACAGGCCCAAGAGACCCAGTACTTC. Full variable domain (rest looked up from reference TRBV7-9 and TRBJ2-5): DTGVSQNPRHKITKRGQNVTFRCDPISEHNRLYWYRQTLGQGPEFLTYFQNEAQLEKSRLLSDRFSAERPKGSFSTLEIQRTEQGDSAMYLCASGPVQAQETQYFGPGTRLLVL.

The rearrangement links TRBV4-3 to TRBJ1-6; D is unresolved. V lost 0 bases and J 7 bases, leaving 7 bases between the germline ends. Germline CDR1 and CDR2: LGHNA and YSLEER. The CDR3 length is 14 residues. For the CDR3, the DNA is TGCGCCAGCAGCCAAGATTTCGGGAATTCACCCCTCCACTTT. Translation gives CASSQDFGNSPLHF.

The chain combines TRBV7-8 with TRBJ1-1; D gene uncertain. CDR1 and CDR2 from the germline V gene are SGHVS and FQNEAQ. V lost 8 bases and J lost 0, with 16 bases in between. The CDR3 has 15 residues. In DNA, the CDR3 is TGTGCCAGCGGCACTAGGACCGGGGTGAACACTGAAGCTTTCTTT. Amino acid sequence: CASGTRTGVNTEAFF.

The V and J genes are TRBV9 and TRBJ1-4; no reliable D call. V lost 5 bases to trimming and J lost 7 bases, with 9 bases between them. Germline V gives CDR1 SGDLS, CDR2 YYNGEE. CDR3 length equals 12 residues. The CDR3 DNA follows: TGTGCCAGCAGTGCGGGCGGTGAAAAACTGTTTTTT. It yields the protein CASSAGGEKLFF.